The rows below give T cell receptor beta chains drawn from one sample of a study of T cell responses to AZD1222 COVID-19 vaccine. Clones were sequenced by immunoSEQ multiplex PCR, and TCRdb holds only the in-frame ones, with some missing. The data hold about 75,000 clones, with 88% observed a single time. This sample comprised peripheral blood, obtained 28 days after the second dose of the MenACWY control vaccine. Receptor source: an adult who received the MenACWY meningococcal vaccine as a control. Both conserved end residues are part of each CDR3. The order of the fields is D gene, clone size, J gene, V gene, CDR3 DNA, CDR3 protein. The D gene is left open where the match is weak. Clone size is not always given. Where it is, it says once, few, many or a class for expanded clones.

d_call: TRBD1
clone_size: .
j_call: TRBJ2-2
v_call: TRBV5-8
cdr3_nt: TGTGCCAGCAGCTGGACAGGGTCCGGGGAGCTGTTTTTT
cdr3_aa: CASSWTGSGELFF

d_call: .
clone_size: .
j_call: TRBJ2-2
v_call: TRBV12-1
cdr3_nt: TGTGCCAGCAGCAATCGGGGGGCCCGGGAACGAAACACCGGGGAGCTGTTTTTT
cdr3_aa: CASSNRGARERNTGELFF

d_call: .
clone_size: .
j_call: TRBJ2-3
v_call: TRBV6-5
cdr3_nt: TGTGCCAGCAGTTACGGGGCTAGCACTAATACAGATACGCAGTATTTT
cdr3_aa: CASSYGASTNTDTQYF

d_call: .
clone_size: .
j_call: TRBJ2-3
v_call: TRBV5-1
cdr3_nt: TGCGCCAGCAGCTGGAAGGACGATTATACGCAGTATTTT
cdr3_aa: CASSWKDDYTQYF

d_call: .
clone_size: once
j_call: TRBJ2-3
v_call: TRBV28
cdr3_nt: TGTGCCAGCAGTGGGGCAGCACATAGCACAGATACGCAGTATTTT
cdr3_aa: CASSGAAHSTDTQYF

d_call: .
clone_size: .
j_call: TRBJ2-1
v_call: TRBV5-5
cdr3_nt: TGTGCCAGCAGCTTGGGGAGACTTACCGGGACACAAATTTACAATGAGCAGTTCTTC
cdr3_aa: CASSLGRLTGTQIYNEQFF

d_call: TRBD1
clone_size: .
j_call: TRBJ1-1
v_call: TRBV6-6
cdr3_nt: TGTGCCAGCAGTTACGGGGACAGGACCGACGCTGAAGCTTTCTTT
cdr3_aa: CASSYGDRTDAEAFF

d_call: .
clone_size: .
j_call: TRBJ1-5
v_call: TRBV19
cdr3_nt: TGTGCCAGTAGTTTCCTCCTTAATCAGCCCCAGCATTTT
cdr3_aa: CASSFLLNQPQHF

d_call: TRBD2
clone_size: .
j_call: TRBJ2-5
v_call: TRBV4-2
cdr3_nt: TGTGCCAGCAGCCAAGACAGCGGGGGAGAGACCCAGTACTTC
cdr3_aa: CASSQDSGGETQYF

d_call: .
clone_size: .
j_call: TRBJ2-7
v_call: TRBV3-1/TRBV3-2
cdr3_nt: TGTGCCAGCAGCCAAAGTCCGGGGATAAGCTCCTACGAGCAGTACTTC
cdr3_aa: CASSQSPGISSYEQYF

d_call: .
clone_size: .
j_call: TRBJ1-1
v_call: TRBV15
cdr3_nt: TGTGCCACCAGCATTTCAGGGAACACTGAAGCTTTCTTT
cdr3_aa: CATSISGNTEAFF

d_call: TRBD1
clone_size: .
j_call: TRBJ1-6
v_call: TRBV5-1
cdr3_nt: TGCGCCAGCAGACAATCGACAGGGGGTTATAATTCACCCCTCCACTTT
cdr3_aa: CASRQSTGGYNSPLHF

d_call: .
clone_size: .
j_call: TRBJ2-2
v_call: TRBV6-2/TRBV6-3
cdr3_nt: TGTGCCAGCAGTTACCCCCAGGGTGAGCTGTTTTTT
cdr3_aa: CASSYPQGELFF

d_call: .
clone_size: .
j_call: TRBJ1-6
v_call: TRBV11-3
cdr3_nt: TGTGCCAGCAGCTTAATGACAGCGTATAATTCACCCCTCCACTTT
cdr3_aa: CASSLMTAYNSPLHF

d_call: TRBD2
clone_size: once
j_call: TRBJ2-1
v_call: TRBV2
cdr3_nt: TGTGCCAGCAGGACTAGCGGGGGGGCCTCCTACAATGAGCAGTTCTTC
cdr3_aa: CASRTSGGASYNEQFF

d_call: .
clone_size: .
j_call: TRBJ1-4
v_call: TRBV28
cdr3_nt: TGTGCCAGCAGTTCGGGTGGGACAAGAGAAAAACTGTTTTTT
cdr3_aa: CASSSGGTREKLFF

d_call: .
clone_size: once
j_call: TRBJ1-1
v_call: TRBV6-5
cdr3_nt: TGTGCCAGCGAAGAATCGAGGGGCACTGAAGCTTTCTTT
cdr3_aa: CASEESRGTEAFF

d_call: .
clone_size: .
j_call: TRBJ2-1
v_call: TRBV3-1/TRBV3-2
cdr3_nt: TGTGCCAGCAGCCAAGTCAGGGGCTCCTACAATGAGCAGTTCTTC
cdr3_aa: CASSQVRGSYNEQFF

d_call: TRBD1
clone_size: few
j_call: TRBJ2-7
v_call: TRBV4-2
cdr3_nt: TGTGCCAGCAGCCAAGACTGGGGGAAACAGGGGGTGTGGTACTACGAGCAGTACTTC
cdr3_aa: CASSQDWGKQGVWYYEQYF